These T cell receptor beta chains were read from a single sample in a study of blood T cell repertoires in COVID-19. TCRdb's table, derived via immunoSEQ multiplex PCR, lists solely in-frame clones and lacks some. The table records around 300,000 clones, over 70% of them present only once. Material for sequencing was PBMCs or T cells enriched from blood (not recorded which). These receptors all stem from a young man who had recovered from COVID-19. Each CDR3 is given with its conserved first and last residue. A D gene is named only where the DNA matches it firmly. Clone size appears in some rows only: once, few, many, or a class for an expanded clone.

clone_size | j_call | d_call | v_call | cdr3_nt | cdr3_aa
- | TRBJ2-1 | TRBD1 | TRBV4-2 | TGTGCCAGCAGCCAGGAGGGACAGGCCAGCCCCTACAATGAGCAGTTCTTC | CASSQEGQASPYNEQFF
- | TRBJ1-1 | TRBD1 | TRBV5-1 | TGCGCCAGCGGAATGACAGGGGGGGACACTGAAGCTTTCTTT | CASGMTGGDTEAFF
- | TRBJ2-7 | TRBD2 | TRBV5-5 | TGTGCCAGCAGCCCTAGCGGGGGCTCCTACGAGCAGTACTTC | CASSPSGGSYEQYF
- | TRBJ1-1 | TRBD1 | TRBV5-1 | TGCGCCAGCAGCTTGGGCCATTCAGGGGGTTACACTGAAGCTTTCTTT | CASSLGHSGGYTEAFF
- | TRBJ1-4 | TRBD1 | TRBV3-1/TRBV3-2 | TGTGCCAGCAGCCCATCAGGGGGCTTAGATGAAAAACTGTTTTTT | CASSPSGGLDEKLFF
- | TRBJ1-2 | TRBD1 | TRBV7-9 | TGTGCCAGCAGCCCAGGACAGGGAAACTATGGCTACACCTTC | CASSPGQGNYGYTF
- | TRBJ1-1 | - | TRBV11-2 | TGTGCCAGCAGCAATCGAGGGGGAACTGAAGCTTTCTTT | CASSNRGGTEAFF
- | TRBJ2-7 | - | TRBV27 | TGTGCCAGCAGTTTAGTTCGCAGCTACGAGCAGTACTTC | CASSLVRSYEQYF
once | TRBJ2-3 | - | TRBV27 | TGTGCCAGCAGTCCTACCCTCGGGCAGCCACTAGGCACAGATACGCAGTATTTT | CASSPTLGQPLGTDTQYF
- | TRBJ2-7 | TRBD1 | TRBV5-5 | TGTGCCAGCAGCTCAGCGACAGGGCCTTCCTACGAGCAGTACTTC | CASSSATGPSYEQYF
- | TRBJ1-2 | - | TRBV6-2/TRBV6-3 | TGTGCCAGCAGCACGGACAGCACCTATGGCTACACCTTC | CASSTDSTYGYTF
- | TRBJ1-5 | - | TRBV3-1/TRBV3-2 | TGTGCCAGCAGCCGCCTGTGGGGCCCCAATCAGCCCCAGCATTTT | CASSRLWGPNQPQHF
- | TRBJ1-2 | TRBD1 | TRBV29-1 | TGCAGCGTTGGGGACAGGGTTAATGGCTACACCTTC | CSVGDRVNGYTF
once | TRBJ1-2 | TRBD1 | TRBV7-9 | TGTGCCAGCAGCTCCGGGACAGCCTATGGCTACACCTTC | CASSSGTAYGYTF
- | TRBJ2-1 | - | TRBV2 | TGTGCCAGCAGTCTTCTCAGTGGATTAGCCAATGAGCAGTTCTTC | CASSLLSGLANEQFF
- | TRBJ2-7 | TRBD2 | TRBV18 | TGTGCCAGCTCACCGGCCGGGACTAGGCTCTACGAGCAGTACTTC | CASSPAGTRLYEQYF
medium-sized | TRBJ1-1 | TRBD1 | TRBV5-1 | TGCGCCAGCAGCTTAGGGACAGGGGGCTTTGGGACTGAAGCTTTCTTT | CASSLGTGGFGTEAFF
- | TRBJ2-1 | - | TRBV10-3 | TGTGCCATCAGTGCCTTCCTAGGGAGCAATGAGCAGTTCTTC | CAISAFLGSNEQFF
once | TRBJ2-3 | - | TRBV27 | TGTGCCAGCAGTCTCCTGGGGCTCGATACGCAGTATTTT | CASSLLGLDTQYF
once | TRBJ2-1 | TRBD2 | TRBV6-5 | TGTGCCAGCAGCCGGTTCAGTCTAGCGGACAATGAGCAGTTCTTC | CASSRFSLADNEQFF
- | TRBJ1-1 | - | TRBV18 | TGTGCCAGCTCACCACCGGGGGCAGAAGCTTTCTTT | CASSPPGAEAFF
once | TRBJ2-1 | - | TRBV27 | TGTGCCAGCAGTCCCGGACAAAGGATGACAGGTCGATACAATGAGCAGTTCTTC | CASSPGQRMTGRYNEQFF
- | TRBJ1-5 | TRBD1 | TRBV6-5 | TGTGCCAGCACCACGGGACAGCATCAGCCCCAGCATTTT | CASTTGQHQPQHF
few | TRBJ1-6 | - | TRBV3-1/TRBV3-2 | TGTGCCAGCAGCCGGGCAGGGGATAATTCACCCCTCCACTTT | CASSRAGDNSPLHF
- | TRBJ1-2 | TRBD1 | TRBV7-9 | TGTGCCAGCAGCCCCACGGCGACAGGGGGCGTTTTTTCGGACGGCTACACCTTC | CASSPTATGGVFSDGYTF
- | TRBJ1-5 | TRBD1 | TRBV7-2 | TGTGCCAGCAGCGCCCAGGGGACAGGGGGCTGGAGCAATCAGCCCCAGCATTTT | CASSAQGTGGWSNQPQHF
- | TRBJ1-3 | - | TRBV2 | TGTGCCAGCAGTGCCGTCCTCTCTGGAAACACCATATATTTT | CASSAVLSGNTIYF
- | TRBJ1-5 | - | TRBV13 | TGTGCCAGCAGCTTAGCGGGGATGAGTCAGCCCCAGCATTTT | CASSLAGMSQPQHF
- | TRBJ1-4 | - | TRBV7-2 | TGTGCCAGCAGCCCCAGGCAAGCAACTAATGAAAAACTGTTTTTT | CASSPRQATNEKLFF
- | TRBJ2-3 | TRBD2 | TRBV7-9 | TGTGCCAGCAGCCTCACTAGCGGGGGGGATTCAGATACGCAGTATTTT | CASSLTSGGDSDTQYF
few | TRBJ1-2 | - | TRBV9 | TGTGCCAGCAGCGTAGGGGGGCATTTGAACTATGGCTACACCTTC | CASSVGGHLNYGYTF
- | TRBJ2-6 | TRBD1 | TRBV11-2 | TGTGCCAGCAGCTTACAATGGGTCAGGGGGCCTTCCGGGGCCAACGTCCTGACTTTC | CASSLQWVRGPSGANVLTF
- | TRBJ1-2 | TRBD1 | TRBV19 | TGTGCCAGTAGTACGCGGACAGGGGGCCCAAACTATGGCTACACCTTC | CASSTRTGGPNYGYTF
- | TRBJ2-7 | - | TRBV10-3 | TGTGCCATCAGTCCCTCCTCCTACGAGCAGTACTTC | CAISPSSYEQYF
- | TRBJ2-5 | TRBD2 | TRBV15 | TGTGCCACCAGCTCCCCTCGGGGGGGCGGAGAGACCCAGTACTTC | CATSSPRGGGETQYF
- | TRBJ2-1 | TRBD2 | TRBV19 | TGTGCCAGTAGTAAGCGGGGGGGGTCCTACAATGAGCAGTTCTTC | CASSKRGGSYNEQFF
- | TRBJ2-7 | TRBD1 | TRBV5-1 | TGCGCCAGCAGCTCGGGACAGCTTTACGAGCAGTACTTC | CASSSGQLYEQYF
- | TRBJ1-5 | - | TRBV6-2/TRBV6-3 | TGTGCCAGCAGTTGGGACTTACCACGCCAGCCCCAGCATTTT | CASSWDLPRQPQHF
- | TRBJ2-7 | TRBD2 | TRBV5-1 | TGCGCCAGCAGCTCGACTAGCGGGATCTACGAGCAGTACTTC | CASSSTSGIYEQYF
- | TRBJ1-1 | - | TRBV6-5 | TGTGCCAGCACCCACCATCCGGGACACCTCACTGAAGCTTTCTTT | CASTHHPGHLTEAFF
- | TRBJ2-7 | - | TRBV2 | TGTGCCAGCAGTGAGAGCTCCTACGAGCAGTACTTC | CASSESSYEQYF
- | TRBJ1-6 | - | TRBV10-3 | TGTGCCATCAGTGAGCGAGTCTCTGGGGGGACCTATAATTCACCCCTCCACTTT | CAISERVSGGTYNSPLHF
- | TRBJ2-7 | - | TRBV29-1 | TGCAGCGTTTTGGGCATACCACCTAAATACGAGCAGTACTTC | CSVLGIPPKYEQYF
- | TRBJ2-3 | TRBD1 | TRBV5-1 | TGCGCCAGCAGCTTGGTAGGGGGCGCGGGCACAGATACGCAGTATTTT | CASSLVGGAGTDTQYF
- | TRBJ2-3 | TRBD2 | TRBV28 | TGTGCCAGCAGTTTTGGAGCGGGGGGCACAGATACGCAGTATTTT | CASSFGAGGTDTQYF
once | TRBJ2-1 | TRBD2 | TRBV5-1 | TGCGCCAGCAGCTTGGGCGGGGGGGCCGTCTACAATGAGCAGTTCTTC | CASSLGGGAVYNEQFF
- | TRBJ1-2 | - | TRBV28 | TGTGCCAGCAGTTCCTTGAGGGCCCCCTATAACTTC | CASSSLRAPYNF
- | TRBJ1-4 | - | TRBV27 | TGTGCCAGCAGTTTGAGGGGGATGGCTAATGAAAAACTGTTTTTT | CASSLRGMANEKLFF
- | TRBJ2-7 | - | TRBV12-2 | TGTGCAAGTCGCTTAGGCCCTCCGTCGACAGGGGTTGCCTACGAGCAGTACTTC | CASRLGPPSTGVAYEQYF
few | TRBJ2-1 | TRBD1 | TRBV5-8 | TGTGCCAGCAGCCCCGGGACAGCCCAGCAGTTCTTC | CASSPGTAQQFF
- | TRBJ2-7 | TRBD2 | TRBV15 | TGTGCCACCAGCAGTCGGGGACTAGTGGGCCGCGAGCAGTACTTC | CATSSRGLVGREQYF
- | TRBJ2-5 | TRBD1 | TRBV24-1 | TGTGCCACCAGTGACCCCGGACAGGGAGAGACCCAGTACTTC | CATSDPGQGETQYF
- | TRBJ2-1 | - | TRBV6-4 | TGTGCCAGCAGTCACCGCGGAGGAGGGGCGGACTACAATGAGCAGTTCTTC | CASSHRGGGADYNEQFF
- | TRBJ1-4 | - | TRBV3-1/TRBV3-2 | TGTGCCAGGAACCCAAACAGGGAAGCCGGACGACTAACTAATGAAAAACTGTTTTTT | CARNPNREAGRLTNEKLFF
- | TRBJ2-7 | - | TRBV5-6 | TGTGCCAGCAGCTTGAGTACCACCAGGACTTCCTACGAGCAGTACTTC | CASSLSTTRTSYEQYF
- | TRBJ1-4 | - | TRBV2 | TGTGCCAGCAGTGAAGAAATCAGGCCTCGGCGGGGGAAACTGTTTTTT | CASSEEIRPRRGKLFF
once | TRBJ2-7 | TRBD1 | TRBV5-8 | TGTGCCAGCAGCCGCCCGGGACAGCCCGGCTTTAGAGCCCTATACGAGCAGTACTTC | CASSRPGQPGFRALYEQYF
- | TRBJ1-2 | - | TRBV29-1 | TGCAGCGCTGGGGCAGGGACTAACTATGGCTACACCTTC | CSAGAGTNYGYTF
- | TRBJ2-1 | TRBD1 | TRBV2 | TGTGCCAGCAGGACGGGACAGGGGGGAAATGAGCAGTTCTTC | CASRTGQGGNEQFF